The rows below give T cell receptor beta chains drawn from one sample of a study of blood T cell repertoires in COVID-19. The repertoire was sequenced with immunoSEQ multiplex PCR; TCRdb's copy has only in-frame clones and lacks some. The repertoire holds some 250,000 clones, less than 90% seen once, with under 2.5% in the top ten. The sequenced sample consisted of peripheral blood. Source of these receptors: a man aged 30 to 45 with active or convalescent COVID-19. Both conserved end residues are part of each CDR3. The D gene is left open where the match is weak. The listing skips clone size in some rows; elsewhere it reads once, few, many or a size class.

TRBJ1-2 | TRBV6-5 | 15 | TRBD1 | once | TGTGCCAGCAGCAGACGACAGGGGGTCAACTATGGCTACACCTTC | CASSRRQGVNYGYTF
TRBJ2-2 | TRBV7-3 | 17 | TRBD2 | . | TGTGCCAGCAGACCTACGGGACTAGCGGGGGGTACCGGGGAGCTGTTTTTT | CASRPTGLAGGTGELFF
TRBJ2-1 | TRBV7-2 | 14 | . | . | TGTGCCAGCAGCTTAGATTCGCGCTCGATTGAGCAGTTCTTC | CASSLDSRSIEQFF
TRBJ1-1 | TRBV7-9 | 14 | TRBD1 | . | TGTGCCAGCAGCCCCAGAGACAGGGCCGCTGAAGCTTTCTTT | CASSPRDRAAEAFF
TRBJ2-3 | TRBV5-4 | 16 | TRBD2 | . | TGTGCCAGCAGCTCCCGGGGACGGGGGGAATCAGATACGCAGTATTTT | CASSSRGRGESDTQYF
TRBJ1-5 | TRBV24-1 | 11 | . | few | TGTGCCACCATCAGGGGTCAGCCCCAGCATTTT | CATIRGQPQHF
TRBJ2-7 | TRBV6-2/TRBV6-3 | 12 | TRBD2 | . | TGTGCCAGCAGTCCGGGAGGCTACGAGCAGTACTTC | CASSPGGYEQYF
TRBJ2-2 | TRBV5-6 | 16 | . | . | TGTGCCAGCAGCTTGGGTCGGGGTGAGAACACCGGGGAGCTGTTTTTT | CASSLGRGENTGELFF
TRBJ2-1 | TRBV6-5 | 15 | TRBD1 | . | TGTGCCAGCAGTCCCGACAGGGGACTCTACAATGAGCAGTTCTTC | CASSPDRGLYNEQFF
TRBJ2-5 | TRBV5-1 | 14 | . | . | TGCGCCAGCAGCTTAGGTACAGCACAAGAGACCCAGTACTTC | CASSLGTAQETQYF
TRBJ2-2 | TRBV5-8 | 15 | TRBD1 | . | TGTGCCAGCAGCTCCGGGACAGAGAACACCGGGGAGCTGTTTTTT | CASSSGTENTGELFF
TRBJ1-2 | TRBV6-5 | 16 | TRBD1 | . | TGTGCCAGCAGTTATACAGGGGCCAACGGCCTTTATGGCTACACCTTC | CASSYTGANGLYGYTF
TRBJ1-5 | TRBV10-3 | 15 | TRBD1 | . | TGTGCCATCAGTGAGTCAGACAGGGGGAACCAGCCCCAGCATTTT | CAISESDRGNQPQHF
TRBJ2-7 | TRBV29-1 | 13 | TRBD1 | . | TGCAGCGTTTCTACGGGACAGGTCTTGGAGCAGTACTTC | CSVSTGQVLEQYF
TRBJ2-2 | TRBV5-6 | 13 | . | . | TGTGCCAGCAGCTTATTCTTATCCGGGGAGCTGTTTTTT | CASSLFLSGELFF
TRBJ1-1 | TRBV3-1/TRBV3-2 | 17 | TRBD1 | once | TGTGCCAGCAGCCCACCGGGACAGGGAGTATTAGGCACTGAAGCTTTCTTT | CASSPPGQGVLGTEAFF
TRBJ2-7 | TRBV9 | 14 | . | once | TGTGCCAGCAGCGTAGGACAGAATTCCTACGAGCAGTACTTC | CASSVGQNSYEQYF
TRBJ2-6 | TRBV19 | 17 | . | . | TGTGCCAGTAGCCGGGACTCATACTACTCTGGGGCCAACGTCCTGACTTTC | CASSRDSYYSGANVLTF